The 14 T cell receptor beta chains in this list originate from one sample, sequenced in a study of CD8+CD57+ T cells in acquired aplastic anemia. The use of genomic DNA as template underpinned the TCR beta VDJ and CDR3 profiling. TCRdb analysed the reads with MiXCR anew, one entry per CDR3 protein. Seen here are 150,000 to 200,000 distinct CDR3 sequences, around 48% observed once, and the top ten hold 25% to 35%. Sequencing involved patients with CD8+CD57+ cell expansion previously shown by flow cytometry. The sample was sorted CD4+, CD8+, or CD8+CD57+ T cells (not recorded which) from PBMCs. These receptors originate from a human donor with aplastic anemia.

The chain joins TRBV11-2 to TRBJ2-5; no reliable D call. The CDR3 loop spans 15 amino acids. Per the germline V gene, CDR1 is SGHAT and CDR2 is FQNNGV. The V end was cut by 3 bases, the J end by 1 base, with 12 bases between. CDR3 sequence reads: CASSFGRKPQETQYF. In DNA form, the CDR3 reads TGTGCCAGCAGCTTCGGCCGCAAACCCCAAGAGACCCAGTACTTC.

This clonotype was seen at least ten times. V is TRBV5-5 and J is TRBJ1-5; 7 bases fit TRBD1. The CDR3 extends over 14 amino acids. The trim removed 4 bases at V and 4 bases at J, leaving 5 bases unmatched. The germline V gene has CDR1 SGHKS and CDR2 YYEKEE (reference sequence). The CDR3 nucleotides are TGTGCCAGCAGCCCCGGGACAGCAAATCAGCCCCAGCATTTT. Amino acid sequence: CASSPGTANQPQHF.

J is TRBJ1-1 and V is TRBV10-3, with D possibly matching TRBD1 (6 bases). V was pared by 11 bases and J by 4 bases, with 20 bases between. The CDR3 loop spans 14 amino acids. Germline V gene sequence: CDR1 ENHRY, CDR2 SYGVKD. CDR3 residues: CAARRTESPTEAFF. The CDR3 DNA reads TGTGCCGCCCGCCGGACAGAGTCGCCCACTGAAGCTTTCTTT.

The chain links TRBV15 to TRBJ1-2; unclear D gene. The germline V gene has CDR1 LNHNV and CDR2 YYDKDF (reference sequence). V lost 8 bases to trimming and J lost 3 bases, with 10 bases between them. The CDR3 is 12 residues long. The CDR3 reads CATGPDYYGYTF. Written as DNA, the CDR3 is TGTGCCACCGGTCCAGATTACTATGGCTACACCTTC.

DNA for the CDR3: TGCAGTGCCTACCGGGACACCCCGCGAAAAGAGACCCAGTACTTC. Translated, it gives CSAYRDTPRKETQYF. The V call is TRBV20-1, the J call TRBJ2-5; TRBD1 might be the D (6 bases). This CDR3 is 15 amino acids long. V was clipped by 6 bases and J by 3 bases, with 20 bases between them. Per the germline V gene, CDR1 is DFQATT and CDR2 is SNEGSKA (reference sequence).

Ten or more counts support this clonotype. The V gene is TRBV24-1, the J gene TRBJ1-4; D is perhaps TRBD1 (6 bases). The CDR3 consists of 15 residues. Per germline, CDR1 KGHDR and CDR2 SFDVKD. V was pared by 4 bases and J by 7 bases, with 15 bases between. The chain's CDR3 is CATSDGWGRGEKLFF. CDR3 in DNA: TGTGCCACCAGTGACGGTTGGGGGCGCGGTGAAAAACTGTTTTTT.

The J gene is TRBJ2-2, the V gene TRBV9; unclear D gene. V was trimmed by 2 bases and J by 3 bases, leaving 2 bases between them. The CDR3 is 12 amino acids. Germline V gene lookup returns CDR1 SGDLS and CDR2 YYNGEE. The CDR3 reads CASSVDTGELFF. The CDR3 region has the DNA TGTGCCAGCAGCGTCGACACCGGGGAGCTGTTTTTT. Full variable domain (remainder filled in from reference TRBV9 and TRBJ2-2): DSGVTQTPKHLITATGQRVTLRCSPRSGDLSVYWYQQSLDQGLQFLIQYYNGEERAKGNILERFSAQQFPDLHSELNLSSLELGDSALYFCASSVDTGELFFGEGSRLTVL.

The chain combines TRBV29-1 with TRBJ2-1; 10 nucleotides match TRBD2. Germline CDR1 SQVTM, CDR2 ANQGSEA. This CDR3 region has 14 residues. The CDR3 DNA reads TGCAGTTCCATAGCGGGAGGCCCCGCCAATGAGCAGTTCTTC. Translation gives CSSIAGGPANEQFF.

The table lists this clonotype with many counts. The J gene is TRBJ1-1, the V gene TRBV15, with D perhaps matching TRBD1 (6 bases). CDR1 and CDR2 (germline): LNHNV, YYDKDF (reference sequence). The CDR3 loop spans 15 amino acids. The V and J ends lost 3 bases and 0 bases respectively, with 11 bases between them. CDR3 in amino acids: CATSSQTGLNTEAFF. As DNA, the CDR3 is TGTGCCACCAGCAGTCAGACAGGCCTGAACACTGAAGCTTTCTTT.

The V and J genes are TRBV7-6 and TRBJ2-1, with TRBD2 matching over 7 bases. Per germline, CDR1 SGHVS and CDR2 FNYEAQ. The CDR3 has 11 amino acids. V gave up 8 bases and J gave up 6 bases; unmatched junction bases: 1. The CDR3 loop reads CASGGGNEQFF. The CDR3 DNA reads TGTGCCAGCGGCGGGGGCAATGAGCAGTTCTTC. Filled out from reference TRBV7-6 and TRBJ2-1, the complete variable domain reads GAGVSQSPRYKVTKRGQDVALRCDPISGHVSLYWYRQALGQGPEFLTYFNYEAQQDKSGLPNDRFSAERPEGSISTLTIQRTEQRDSAMYRCASGGGNEQFFGPGTRLTVL.

This clonotype was counted ten times or more. The chain couples TRBV9 to TRBJ2-7; 14 bases map to TRBD2. V lost 3 bases, J lost 5 bases, and 7 bases stayed unmatched. The CDR3 contains 16 residues. Germline V lookup: CDR1 SGDLS, CDR2 YYNGEE. The CDR3 bases are TGTGCCAGCAGCGCGTCCGGGACTAGCGGGAGAGACGAGCAGTACTTC. Protein sequence: CASSASGTSGRDEQYF.

This rearrangement joins TRBV25-1 to TRBJ1-1; D may be TRBD1 (5 bases). The CDR3 spans 15 residues. Germline V CDR1 and CDR2: MGHDK, SYGVNS. With 0 bases removed from V and 5 bases from J, the gap between germline ends came to 13 bases. CDR3 region: CASSEYRAKRTEAFF. The CDR3 DNA is TGTGCCAGCAGTGAATACAGGGCCAAAAGAACTGAAGCTTTCTTT.

Notes on this clonotype: One end of the junction does not line up with germline, which may come from a read error. This chain links TRBV7-7 with TRBJ2-5, with D uncertain. The germline CDR1 and CDR2 sequences are SSHAT and FNYEAQ (reference sequence). The CDR3 is 13 residues long. CDR3 region: CASSLRVLETQYF. The CDR3 DNA follows: TGTGCTAGCAGCTTGCGCGTATTGGAGACCCAGTACTTC.

V usage is TRBV30 and J usage is TRBJ1-4; D is unclear. Trimming took 0 bases from V and 8 from J, leaving 13 bases between them. CDR3 size: 14 residues. Germline V gives CDR1 GTSNPN, CDR2 SVGIG (reference sequence). The CDR3 region is CAWSVVPWGEKLFF. In nucleotides, the CDR3 is TGTGCCTGGAGTGTAGTCCCATGGGGAGAAAAACTGTTTTTT. The full variable domain, its missing parts supplied by reference TRBV30 and TRBJ1-4, is SQTIHQWPATLVQPVGSPLSLECTVEGTSNPNLYWYRQAAGRGLQLLFYSVGIGQISSEVPQNLSASRPQDRQFILSSKKLLLSDSGFYLCAWSVVPWGEKLFFGSGTQLSVL.